One and the same sample provided the 32 T cell receptor beta chains below, sequenced in a study of response to subunit inactivated influenza vaccine. TCRdb ran MiXCR on the RT-PCR reads and lists one entry per CDR3 protein. Among approximately 700,000 distinct CDR3 sequences listed, roughly 13% were seen once. The source material was PBMCs from blood, sampled roughly 2 weeks before vaccination. Receptors were obtained from a man in his fifties who received an inactivated influenza vaccine.

This clonotype turned up a few times. The chain is built from TRBV12-3 or TRBV12-4 and TRBJ2-5; D tentatively fits TRBD1 or TRBD2 (5 bases each). The CDR3 runs to 14 residues. V was cut by 3 bases and J by 5 bases, with 13 bases left in between. The chain's CDR3 is CASSFGDLWETQYF. The CDR3 DNA is TGTGCCAGCAGTTTCGGGGACCTCTGGGAGACCCAGTACTTC.

This clonotype was picked up a small number of times. CDR3 in amino acids: CSARDLAGGWNEQFF. In DNA form, the CDR3 reads TGCAGTGCTAGAGATCTAGCGGGAGGGTGGAATGAGCAGTTCTTC. The chain couples TRBV20-1 to TRBJ2-1, with TRBD2 matching over 12 bases. V shed 0 bases, J shed 7 bases, and the junction held 4 bases outside the gene matches. The CDR3 extends over 15 amino acids. Germline V gene data show CDR1 as DFQATT and CDR2 as SNEGSKA (reference sequence).

As regards this clonotype: This may be a read error, as it is one base from a much larger clone. The chain carries TRBV29-1 and TRBJ1-1; TRBD1 is a possible D gene (6 bases). CDR3 length equals 16 residues. CDR1 SQVTM and CDR2 ANQGSEA come from the germline V gene. The CDR3 loop reads CGVAETTGQFNTEAFF. The DNA of the CDR3 is TGCGGCGTTGCCGAAACGACAGGCCAGTTTAACACTGAAGCTTTCTTT. The variable domain in full, completed from reference TRBV29-1 and TRBJ1-1, reads SAVISQKPSRDICQRGTSLTIQCQVDSQVTMMFWYRQQPGQSLTLIATANQGSEATYESGFVIDKFPISRPNLTFSTLTVSNMSPEDSSIYLCGVAETTGQFNTEAFFGQGTRLTVV.

Ten or more counts support this clonotype. The rearrangement joins TRBV20-1 to TRBJ2-7; D call uncertain. Trimming removed 6 bases at V and 6 bases at J, with 15 bases between. The germline CDR1 and CDR2 sequences are DFQATT and SNEGSKA (reference sequence). This CDR3 spans 12 amino acids. The CDR3 reads CSAGDMGVEQYF. The CDR3 DNA is TGCAGTGCAGGAGATATGGGCGTCGAGCAGTACTTC.

The chain employs TRBV20-1 and TRBJ2-3; TRBD1 aligns across 10 bases. V lost 6 bases, J lost 7 bases, and 13 bases stayed unmatched. Per germline, CDR1 DFQATT and CDR2 SNEGSKA (reference sequence). The CDR3 spans 15 residues. The CDR3 DNA follows: TGCAGTGCGAGGACCGGGACAGGGGCCATCAATACGCAGTATTTT. Residues: CSARTGTGAINTQYF.

This clonotype has at least ten counts. CDR3 sequence reads: CASSLRTGDLRDTQYF. Here the CDR3 DNA reads TGTGCCAGCAGTTTAAGGACAGGGGACTTGAGAGATACGCAGTATTTT. V is TRBV12-3 or TRBV12-4 and J is TRBJ2-3, with 9 positions matching TRBD1. V lost 2 bases, J lost 5 bases, and 8 bases stayed unmatched. The CDR3 spans 16 residues.

The sample holds many counts of this clonotype. This chain uses TRBV4-3 with TRBJ1-2; the D gene is possibly TRBD1 (6 bases). From germline, CDR1 is LGHNA and CDR2 YSLEER. With 2 bases removed from V and 6 bases from J, the gap between germline ends came to 13 bases. CDR3 size: 14 residues. CDR3: CASSQPGQIHGYTF. In DNA form, the CDR3 reads TGCGCCAGCAGCCAACCTGGACAGATCCATGGCTACACCTTC.

This clonotype has more than one count but fewer than ten. The chain employs TRBV7-6 and TRBJ1-1; D is undetermined. Germline CDR1 SGHVS, CDR2 FNYEAQ. With 1 base removed from V and 5 bases from J, the gap between germline ends came to 11 bases. This CDR3 region has 14 residues. CDR3 protein: CASSLGNSGTEAFF. DNA of the CDR3: TGTGCCAGCAGCTTAGGTAATAGCGGAACTGAAGCTTTCTTT.

This clonotype was counted only a few times. The chain links TRBV29-1 to TRBJ2-7; the D is unclear. The CDR3 runs to 13 residues. With 4 bases removed from V and 6 bases from J, the gap between germline ends came to 16 bases. Germline assignment: CDR1 SQVTM and CDR2 ANQGSEA. In DNA form, the CDR3 reads TGCAGCGTTGTGGACGCATTTGAACTCGAGCAGTACTTC. Its translation: CSVVDAFELEQYF.

This clonotype was counted ten times or more. The V and J genes are TRBV12-3 or TRBV12-4 and TRBJ2-1, with 11 positions matching TRBD1. The CDR3 is made up of 16 amino acids. Trimming cost V 6 bases and J 3 bases; bases outside gene matches: 7. The CDR3 sequence is CASRSGQGALYNEQFF. CDR3 bases: TGTGCCAGCAGATCCGGACAGGGGGCCCTCTACAATGAGCAGTTCTTC.

This clonotype showed up just once. J is TRBJ2-7 and V is TRBV18; D might be TRBD2 (5 bases). Trimming left V 3 bases short and J 2 bases short, with 14 bases between. The CDR3 consists of 15 residues. The germline CDR1 and CDR2 sequences are KGHSH and LQKENI. As DNA, the CDR3 is TGTGCCAGCTCACCGACGGACCTGGGAGCCTACGAGCAGTACTTC. Residues: CASSPTDLGAYEQYF.

In this sample, this clonotype turned up many times. The chain recombines TRBV12-3 or TRBV12-4 with TRBJ2-2, with D perhaps assigned TRBD1 or TRBD2 (5 bases each). The CDR3 runs 11 residues. With 7 bases removed from V and 8 bases from J, the gap between germline ends came to 8 bases. Here the CDR3 DNA reads TGTGCCAGCAAGGGACCTGGGGAGCTGTTTTTT. It yields the protein CASKGPGELFF.

The table lists this clonotype with a few counts. V is TRBV29-1 and J is TRBJ2-5; D remains ambiguous. This CDR3 spans 12 amino acids. From germline, CDR1 is SQVTM and CDR2 ANQGSEA. V lost 1 base and J lost 2, with 5 bases in between. The CDR3 nucleotides read TGCAGCGTTGAAGTGCAGCAAGAGACCCAGTACTTC. It is translated as CSVEVQQETQYF.

The chain is built from TRBV20-1 and TRBJ2-7, with 7 bases fitting TRBD2. Germline CDR1 reads DFQATT; CDR2 reads SNEGSKA (reference sequence). The CDR3 has 15 amino acids. V shed 2 bases and J 7 bases; nucleotides not matched to a gene: 14. CDR3 region: CSARNRGSLDREQYF. In nucleotides, the CDR3 is TGCAGTGCTAGAAACCGCGGGAGCCTAGATCGGGAGCAGTACTTC.

This clonotype was seen ten or more times. The chain carries TRBV5-6 and TRBJ2-7, with 7 bases lining up with TRBD1. The CDR3 spans 14 residues. Losses at the gene ends were 4 bases for V and 3 bases for J; bases not matched to a gene: 7. From germline, CDR1 is SGHDT and CDR2 YYEEEE. The CDR3 loop reads CASSRTGVVYEQYF. CDR3 bases: TGTGCCAGCAGCAGAACAGGGGTAGTCTACGAGCAGTACTTC.

The chain couples TRBV28 to TRBJ2-3, with 8 bases lining up with TRBD1. The germline CDR1 and CDR2 sequences are MDHEN and SYDVKM. V lost 4 bases to trimming and J lost 0 bases; unmatched junction nucleotides: 6. The CDR3 length is 16 residues. As DNA, the CDR3 is TGTGCCAGCAGTTCGCCAGGGGGCTATAGCACAGATACGCAGTATTTT. Residues: CASSSPGGYSTDTQYF.

This clonotype was found a few times. This chain uses TRBV12-3 or TRBV12-4 with TRBJ1-2; 11 bases line up with TRBD1. V was clipped by 10 bases and J by 2 bases; unmatched bases: 12. This CDR3 contains 16 residues. The CDR3 coding sequence is TGTGCCACGGACGGACAGGGGGCAAAAAAAAACTATGGCTACACCTTC. Residues: CATDGQGAKKNYGYTF.

This sequence joins TRBV20-1 and TRBJ2-2, with 8 bases aligning to TRBD2. CDR3 length: 14 amino acids. V dropped 5 bases and J dropped 6; count of bases not matched to a gene: 8. Germline CDR1 reads DFQATT; CDR2 reads SNEGSKA (reference sequence). CDR3 sequence: CSAAAGATPGELFF. The DNA for the CDR3 is TGCAGTGCTGCAGCGGGGGCGACTCCCGGGGAGCTGTTTTTT.

This clonotype showed up many times. V usage is TRBV5-1 and J usage is TRBJ2-7; 7 nucleotides align to TRBD1. The CDR3 runs to 15 residues. Germline trimming cut 4 bases from V and 5 bases from J; bases unmatched to any gene: 12. The germline V gene encodes CDR1 SGHRS and CDR2 YFSETQ. CDR3 bases: TGCGCCAGCAGCCCAACCGGGACAGCAAAAAACGAGCAGTACTTC. Protein: CASSPTGTAKNEQYF.

Only a few counts were recorded for this clonotype. The rearrangement joins TRBV10-3 to TRBJ2-1; TRBD2 matches 10 bases. Germline trimming cut 5 bases from V and 9 bases from J; bases unmatched to any gene: 7. Germline CDR1 reads ENHRY; CDR2 reads SYGVKD. CDR3 length: 14 amino acids. The CDR3 nucleotides are TGTGCCATCAGTCCCAGCGGGAGGGCCATTGAGCAGTTCTTC. It is translated as CAISPSGRAIEQFF.

V is TRBV5-1 and J is TRBJ2-2, with D perhaps given as TRBD1 or TRBD2 (5 bases each). Germline lookup yields CDR1 SGHRS and CDR2 YFSETQ. This CDR3 has 15 amino acids. The V end was cut by 4 bases, the J end by 5 bases, with 15 bases between. In DNA, the CDR3 is TGCGCCAGCAGCCCGGGACGGATGGGGACCGGGGAGCTGTTTTTT. Its translation: CASSPGRMGTGELFF.

The V gene is TRBV4-1, the J gene TRBJ1-1; no firm D call. The ends were cut back, 1 base at V and 1 base at J, with 7 bases in the middle. The CDR3 is made up of 14 amino acids. Germline CDR1 is MGHRA and CDR2 is YSYEKL. DNA of the CDR3: TGCGCCAGCAGCCAAGCGACGCCGAACACTGAAGCTTTCTTT. It specifies CASSQATPNTEAFF.

This chain joins TRBV6-5 and TRBJ1-6; 8 bases fit TRBD1. Trimming at V came to 2 bases and at J to 10 bases, leaving 7 bases not matched to a gene. Per the germline V gene, CDR1 is MNHEY and CDR2 is SVGAGI. The CDR3 is 15 amino acids. The CDR3 DNA reads TGTGCCAGCAGTTACCAGGACAGGGTCGGCTCACCCCTCCACTTT. As protein: CASSYQDRVGSPLHF.

Only a few counts were recorded for this clonotype. The rearrangement links TRBV4-3 to TRBJ2-1; possibly TRBD1 for D (7 bases). Between the trimmed V and J ends, which lost 2 bases and 8 bases, there was a span of 13 bases. Germline V gene lookup returns CDR1 LGHNA and CDR2 YSLEER. The CDR3 is 14 amino acids. CDR3 coding DNA: TGCGCCAGCAGCCAAACCAGGGGGGCTTATGAGCAGTTCTTC. Its translation is CASSQTRGAYEQFF.

This clonotype was seen repeatedly, ten times or more. V is TRBV12-3 or TRBV12-4 and J is TRBJ1-2; D may be TRBD1 (5 bases). The V gene lost 3 bases and the J gene lost 4 bases, with 9 bases spanning the gap. The CDR3 length is 13 residues. CDR3 sequence: CASSFRGPYGYTF. The CDR3, as DNA: TGTGCCAGCAGTTTTAGGGGCCCCTATGGCTACACCTTC.

CDR3 loop: CSASKASGITYNEQFF. As DNA, the CDR3 is TGCAGTGCTAGCAAGGCTAGCGGGATAACCTACAATGAGCAGTTCTTC. The rearrangement joins TRBV20-1 to TRBJ2-1; 9 bases are shared with TRBD2. CDR3 length: 16 residues. CDR1 and CDR2 from the germline V gene are DFQATT and SNEGSKA (reference sequence). The J segment lost 2 bases and the V segment lost 3 bases, leaving 8 bases of the junction unmatched.

This clonotype was counted only a few times. This sequence joins TRBV20-1 and TRBJ2-1; 7 bases are a match to TRBD1. The V gene end was trimmed by 2 bases and the J gene end by 6 bases; junction bases not matched to a gene: 7. Germline-derived CDR1 and CDR2 are DFQATT and SNEGSKA (reference sequence). The CDR3 extends over 14 amino acids. CDR3 DNA: TGCAGTGCTAGATCCTTCGACAGGGCCAATGAGCAGTTCTTC. This encodes CSARSFDRANEQFF.

In its sample, this clonotype was seen many times. The chain couples TRBV7-2 to TRBJ2-7; 7 nucleotides agree with TRBD1. Trimming took 3 bases from V and 0 from J; bases not matched to a gene: 8. The CDR3 sequence is 16 residues long. Germline V gene lookup returns CDR1 SGHTA and CDR2 FQGNSA. Written as DNA, the CDR3 is TGTGCCAGCAGCTTCCGACCGACAGGGCCCTCCTACGAGCAGTACTTC. Translation: CASSFRPTGPSYEQYF. Looking up the rest from reference TRBV7-2 and TRBJ2-7 gives the full variable domain: GAGVSQSPSNKVTEKGKDVELRCDPISGHTALYWYRQSLGQGLEFLIYFQGNSAPDKSGLPSDRFSAERTGGSVSTLTIQRTQQEDSAVYLCASSFRPTGPSYEQYFGPGTRLTVT.

In this sample, this clonotype turned up a few times. The chain combines TRBV29-1 with TRBJ2-1, with 7 bases matching TRBD2. This CDR3 is built from 13 residues. Losses at the gene ends were 4 bases for V and 4 bases for J; bases not matched to a gene: 4. CDR1 is SQVTM and CDR2 is ANQGSEA in the germline V gene. The CDR3 loop reads CSVVGLEYNEQFF. CDR3 nucleotide sequence: TGCAGCGTTGTAGGACTAGAATACAATGAGCAGTTCTTC.

CDR3 sequence reads: CASSQDGDRGEQFF. CDR3 nucleotide sequence: TGTGCCAGCAGCCAAGACGGTGACAGGGGTGAGCAGTTCTTC. The rearrangement joins TRBV4-2 to TRBJ2-1; 8 nucleotides align to TRBD1. V shed 0 bases and J 9 bases; nucleotides not matched to a gene: 4. CDR3 length: 14 residues. From germline, CDR1 is LGHNA and CDR2 YNFKEQ.

This clonotype was seen at least ten times. The J gene is TRBJ2-2, the V gene TRBV5-1; 8 positions match TRBD2. There are 15 residues in the CDR3. Germline V gene sequence: CDR1 SGHRS, CDR2 YFSETQ. The ends lost 2 bases at V and 6 bases at J; junction bases unmatched: 6. The CDR3 bases are TGCGCCAGCAGCTTTTCTGCTAGCGGGTCCGGGGAGCTGTTTTTT. Its protein is CASSFSASGSGELFF. The entire variable domain, with the rest obtained from reference TRBV5-1 and TRBJ2-2, is as follows: KAGVTQTPRYLIKTRGQQVTLSCSPISGHRSVSWYQQTPGQGLQFLFEYFSETQRNKGNFPGRFSGRQFSNSRSEMNVSTLELGDSALYLCASSFSASGSGELFFGEGSRLTVL.

This clonotype was counted between two and nine times. V gene TRBV6-2 or TRBV6-3 combines with J gene TRBJ1-1; no clear D gene. Germline CDR1 MNHEY, CDR2 SVGEGT. This CDR3 is 15 amino acids long. V was shortened by 2 bases and J by 5 bases, with 15 bases between the two germline ends. CDR3 residues: CASSYGLLLGTEAFF. The CDR3 nucleotides read TGTGCCAGCAGTTACGGACTGCTCCTGGGGACTGAAGCTTTCTTT.